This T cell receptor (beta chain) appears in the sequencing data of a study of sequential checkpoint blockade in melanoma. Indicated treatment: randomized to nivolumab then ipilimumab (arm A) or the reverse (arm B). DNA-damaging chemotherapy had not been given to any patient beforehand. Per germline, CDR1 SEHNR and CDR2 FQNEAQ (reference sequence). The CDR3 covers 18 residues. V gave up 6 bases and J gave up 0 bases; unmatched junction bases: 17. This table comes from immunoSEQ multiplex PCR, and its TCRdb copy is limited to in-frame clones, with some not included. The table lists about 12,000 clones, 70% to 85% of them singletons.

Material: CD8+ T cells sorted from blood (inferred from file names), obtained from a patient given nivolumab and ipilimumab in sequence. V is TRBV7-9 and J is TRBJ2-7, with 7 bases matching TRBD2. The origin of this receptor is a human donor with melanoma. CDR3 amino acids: CASSITLGGGSASYEQYF. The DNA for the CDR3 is TGTGCCAGCAGTATAACCCTTGGGGGGGGTTCCGCCTCCTACGAGCAGTACTTC.